The rows below give T cell receptor beta chains drawn from one sample of a study of blood T cell repertoires in COVID-19. The protocol was immunoSEQ multiplex PCR, while the TCRdb copy is restricted to in-frame clones and leaves out a portion. The table shows 50,000 to 60,000 clones, with about 83% occurring only once. Sample: peripheral blood. These TCRs come from a man between 40 and 49 years old with acute or convalescent COVID-19. The CDR3 runs from the conserved cysteine through the conserved F or W. The D gene is left open where the match is weak. A row's size may be missing; if present it is once, few, many or a size class.

J: TRBJ2-3
V: TRBV2
size: NA
D: TRBD2
CDR3: CASSGPAGGHRDTQYF
DNA: TGTGCCAGCAGTGGGCCAGCGGGGGGGCATAGAGATACGCAGTATTTT

J: TRBJ1-1
V: TRBV19
size: NA
D: TRBD1
CDR3: CASTPQGLWRWDTEAFF
DNA: TGTGCCAGTACCCCACAGGGGCTTTGGAGATGGGACACTGAAGCTTTCTTT

J: TRBJ1-1
V: TRBV18
size: NA
D: NA
CDR3: CASSPTTSGRGAEAFF
DNA: TGTGCCAGCTCACCAACCACCTCCGGGAGAGGGGCTGAAGCTTTCTTT

J: TRBJ2-1
V: TRBV18
size: NA
D: TRBD1
CDR3: CASSPSGTANEQFF
DNA: TGTGCCAGCTCACCATCGGGGACAGCTAATGAGCAGTTCTTC

J: TRBJ1-1
V: TRBV12-5
size: NA
D: NA
CDR3: CASGTQDRNTEAFF
DNA: TGTGCTAGTGGTACCCAGGACAGGAACACTGAAGCTTTCTTT

J: TRBJ1-2
V: TRBV6-2/TRBV6-3
size: few
D: TRBD1
CDR3: CASSVTGTGGYYGYTF
DNA: TGTGCCAGCAGTGTAACCGGGACAGGGGGCTACTATGGCTACACCTTC

J: TRBJ1-1
V: TRBV11-2
size: NA
D: NA
CDR3: CASSLNVRTAITEAFF
DNA: TGTGCCAGCAGCTTAAATGTGAGGACAGCTATAACTGAAGCTTTCTTT

J: TRBJ2-3
V: TRBV5-1
size: NA
D: NA
CDR3: CASSSTGLSTDTQYF
DNA: TGCGCCAGCAGCTCGACTGGTCTTAGCACAGATACGCAGTATTTT

J: TRBJ2-3
V: TRBV6-4
size: NA
D: NA
CDR3: CASGPGDPKDTQYF
DNA: TGTGCCAGCGGACCCGGGGATCCGAAAGATACGCAGTATTTT

J: TRBJ1-2
V: TRBV18
size: NA
D: TRBD1
CDR3: CASSRQGTNYGYTF
DNA: TGTGCCAGCTCCCGACAGGGGACTAACTATGGCTACACCTTC

J: TRBJ2-4
V: TRBV10-1
size: NA
D: NA
CDR3: CASSESAGRKNIQYF
DNA: TGCGCCAGCAGTGAGTCGGCAGGCCGGAAAAACATTCAGTACTTC

J: TRBJ2-2
V: TRBV19
size: NA
D: TRBD2
CDR3: CASSIRREVSGELFF
DNA: TGTGCCAGTAGTATAAGGCGGGAGGTTTCCGGGGAGCTGTTTTTT

J: TRBJ1-3
V: TRBV5-1
size: NA
D: NA
CDR3: CASSGGSSGNTIYF
DNA: TGCGCCAGCAGCGGGGGGAGCTCTGGAAACACCATATATTTT

J: TRBJ1-5
V: TRBV10-2
size: once
D: NA
CDR3: CASSEAGISNQPQHF
DNA: TGCGCCAGCAGTGAGGCGGGGATTAGCAATCAGCCCCAGCATTTT

J: TRBJ2-2
V: TRBV29-1
size: NA
D: TRBD2
CDR3: CSANNGGADTGELFF
DNA: TGCAGCGCTAATAACGGGGGGGCCGACACCGGGGAGCTGTTTTTT

J: TRBJ1-5
V: TRBV13
size: few
D: NA
CDR3: CASSLGSGEGQPQHF
DNA: TGTGCCAGCAGCTTAGGAAGCGGGGAGGGCCAGCCCCAGCATTTT

J: TRBJ2-5
V: TRBV2
size: NA
D: TRBD2
CDR3: CASGYSGRDIKTQYF
DNA: TGTGCCAGCGGCTATAGCGGGAGAGATATAAAGACCCAGTACTTC

J: TRBJ2-5
V: TRBV19
size: NA
D: TRBD2
CDR3: CASSRRTSGKETQYF
DNA: TGTGCCAGTAGTAGACGGACTAGCGGGAAAGAGACCCAGTACTTC

J: TRBJ1-2
V: TRBV2
size: NA
D: TRBD1
CDR3: CASNGQGRLDGYTF
DNA: TGTGCCAGCAACGGACAGGGTCGGTTGGATGGCTACACCTTC

J: TRBJ2-5
V: TRBV5-1
size: NA
D: TRBD1
CDR3: CASSQQGALETQYF
DNA: TGCGCCAGCAGCCAGCAGGGGGCTTTGGAGACCCAGTACTTC